Reported below is one TCR beta chain. The CDR3 has 13 residues. Germline CDR1 reads SGHRS; CDR2 reads YFSETQ. Trimming removed 2 bases from V and 3 bases from J; junction bases left unmatched: 1. This entry is derived from a study of blood T cell repertoires in COVID-19. Per the authors' pipeline: Amplification with reference gene primers provided the estimates of nucleated cell counts. Generated by immunoSEQ multiplex PCR, the TCRdb table keeps only in-frame clones and is missing some. D and trimming were read from the DNA, whereas the V and J calls and clone size are those reported in that table. The sample holds approximately 50,000 clones; about 86% are singletons and the top ten take 2.5% to 3.5%.

Sequenced material: peripheral blood. The sequence was obtained from a woman over 75 with acute or convalescent COVID-19. The chain employs TRBV5-1 and TRBJ2-5, with 7 bases lining up with TRBD1. CDR3 in amino acids: CASSFDREETQYF. DNA for the CDR3: TGCGCCAGCAGCTTCGACAGGGAAGAGACCCAGTACTTC.